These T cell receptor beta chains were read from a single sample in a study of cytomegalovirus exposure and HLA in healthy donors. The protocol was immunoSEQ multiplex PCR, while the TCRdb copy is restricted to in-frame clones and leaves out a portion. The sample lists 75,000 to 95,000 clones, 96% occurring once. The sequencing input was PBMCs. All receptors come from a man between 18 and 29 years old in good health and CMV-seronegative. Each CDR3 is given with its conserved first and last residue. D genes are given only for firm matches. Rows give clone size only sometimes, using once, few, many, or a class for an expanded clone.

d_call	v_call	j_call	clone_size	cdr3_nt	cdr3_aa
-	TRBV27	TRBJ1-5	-	TGTGCCAGCAGTTTATCGATCTATAGCAATCAGCCCCAGCATTTT	CASSLSIYSNQPQHF
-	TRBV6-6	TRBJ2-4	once	TGTGCCAGCAGTGACTACCCGGTAGCCAAAAACATTCAGTACTTC	CASSDYPVAKNIQYF
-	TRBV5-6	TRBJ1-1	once	TGTGCCAGCAACCTTTTTTTGAGCACTGAAGCTTTCTTT	CASNLFLSTEAFF
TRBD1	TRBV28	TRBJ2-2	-	TGTGCCAGCGGCTCAGGGGGCTCCGTCCCCGGGGAGCTGTTTTTT	CASGSGGSVPGELFF
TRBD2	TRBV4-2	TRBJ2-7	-	TGTGCCAGCAGCCAAGATTGGCCTAGCGGGATCTACGAGCAGTACTTC	CASSQDWPSGIYEQYF
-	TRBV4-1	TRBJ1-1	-	TGCGCCAGCAGCCATCACGCGGGGGCTTTCTTT	CASSHHAGAFF
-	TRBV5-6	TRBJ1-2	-	TGTGCCAGCAACTCGATCGGAGGCTATGGCTACACCTTC	CASNSIGGYGYTF
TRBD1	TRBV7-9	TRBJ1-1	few	TGTGCCAGCAGCCCACAGGGGCAGGGGAACACTGAAGCTTTCTTT	CASSPQGQGNTEAFF
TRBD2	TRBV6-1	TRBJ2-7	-	TGTGCCAGCAGTGGGACTAGCGGGAGGGCCAACCACGAGCAGTACTTC	CASSGTSGRANHEQYF
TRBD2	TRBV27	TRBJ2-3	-	TGTGCCAGCAGTCAGACTAGCGCAACAGATACGCAGTATTTT	CASSQTSATDTQYF
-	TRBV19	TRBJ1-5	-	TGTGCCAGTAGTATCGAGAGCAATCAGCCCCAGCATTTT	CASSIESNQPQHF
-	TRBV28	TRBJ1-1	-	TGTGCCAGCAGCAACAGGGTCGGCCTCACTGAAGCTTTCTTT	CASSNRVGLTEAFF
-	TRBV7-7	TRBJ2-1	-	TGTGCTAGCGCTAGCGCACCGAGGAATGAGCAGTTCTTC	CASASAPRNEQFF
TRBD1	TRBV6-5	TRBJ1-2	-	TGTGCCAGCAGTAGCCGGGACAGGGGGTTGGATGGCTACACCTTC	CASSSRDRGLDGYTF
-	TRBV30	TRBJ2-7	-	TGTGCCTGGACCACCCCAAATCGGGGCTACGAGCAGTACTTC	CAWTTPNRGYEQYF
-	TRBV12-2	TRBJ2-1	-	TGTGCAAGTCGCACCCGACAGGGGGTTTGGAATGAGCAGTTCTTC	CASRTRQGVWNEQFF
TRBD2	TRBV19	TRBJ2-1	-	TGTGCCAGTAGTGTTCCCGGAGGGACTAGCGGCAATGAGCAGTTCTTC	CASSVPGGTSGNEQFF
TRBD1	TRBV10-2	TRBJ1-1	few	TGCGCCAGCAGTGACGGGGACAGGGGAGGTGGCACTGAAGCTTTCTTT	CASSDGDRGGGTEAFF
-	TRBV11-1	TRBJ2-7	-	TGTGCCAGCAGCTTCAGGGGACGCTACGAGCAGTACTTC	CASSFRGRYEQYF
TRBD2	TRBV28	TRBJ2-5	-	TGTGCCAGCAGTTTGCCTAGCGGGAGGACAGAGACCCAGTACTTC	CASSLPSGRTETQYF
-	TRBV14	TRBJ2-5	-	TGTGCCAGCAGCCAACGGAAGGGGCTGGAGACCCAGTACTTC	CASSQRKGLETQYF
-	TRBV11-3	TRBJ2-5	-	TGTGCCAGCAGCTTAGAGGGACACAAACAAGAGACCCAGTACTTC	CASSLEGHKQETQYF
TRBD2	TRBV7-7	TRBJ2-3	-	TGTGCTAGCAGCTTAGGACTAGCGGGAGGTGCAGATACGCAGTATTTT	CASSLGLAGGADTQYF
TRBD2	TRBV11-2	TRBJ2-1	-	TGTGCCAGCAGCCCAACAGCGGGAGGGAAGGATGAGCAGTTCTTC	CASSPTAGGKDEQFF
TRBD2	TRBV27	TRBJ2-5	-	TGTGCCAGCAGTGGTGGGATAGCGGGAGGAGAAGAGACCCAGTACTTC	CASSGGIAGGEETQYF
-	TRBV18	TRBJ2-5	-	TGTGCCAGCTCAGCCCACCACAGGGAAGAGACCCAGTACTTC	CASSAHHREETQYF
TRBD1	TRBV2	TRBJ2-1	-	TGTGCCAGCAGTGAGCAGGGGGCCAATGAGCAGTTCTTC	CASSEQGANEQFF
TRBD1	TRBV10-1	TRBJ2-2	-	TGCGCCAGCAGTGAGTCTGGCAGGGGGCTAAACACCGGGGAGCTGTTTTTT	CASSESGRGLNTGELFF
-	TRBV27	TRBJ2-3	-	TGTGCCAGCAGTTCTGGAGCCCTCACAGATACGCAGTATTTT	CASSSGALTDTQYF
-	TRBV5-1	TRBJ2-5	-	TGCGCCAGCAGCTTGGGGACAAAAAACCAAGAGACCCAGTACTTC	CASSLGTKNQETQYF
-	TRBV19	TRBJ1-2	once	TGTGCCAGTAGTACCCCAGGGGATGAGTATGGCTACACCTTC	CASSTPGDEYGYTF
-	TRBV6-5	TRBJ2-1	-	TGTGCCAGCAGTTACTCGGAAAGGGCAGGACAAAGTGAGCAGTTCTTC	CASSYSERAGQSEQFF
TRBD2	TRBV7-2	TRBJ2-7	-	TGTGCCAGCAGCTTAATAGCGGGAGCTTACGAGCAGTACTTC	CASSLIAGAYEQYF
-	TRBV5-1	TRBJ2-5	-	TGCGCCAGCAGCTTATCCCTTGAGACCCAGTACTTC	CASSLSLETQYF
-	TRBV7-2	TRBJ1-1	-	TGTGCCAGCAGCCGACAGAACACTGAAGCTTTCTTT	CASSRQNTEAFF
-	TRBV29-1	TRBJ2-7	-	TGCAGCGTTGATGGGGGTAGGGGAGGCCTCTACGAGCAGTACTTC	CSVDGGRGGLYEQYF
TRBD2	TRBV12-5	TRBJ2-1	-	TGTGCTAGTGTACTAGCGGGAGGTTTCTCCTACAATGAGCAGTTCTTC	CASVLAGGFSYNEQFF
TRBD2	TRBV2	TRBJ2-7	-	TGTGCCAGCAGTCAGACTAGCACACACTCCTACGAGCAGTACTTC	CASSQTSTHSYEQYF
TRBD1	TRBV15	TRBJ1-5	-	TGTGCCACCAGCCGGACAGGGGTCATTAATAGCAATCAGCCCCAGCATTTT	CATSRTGVINSNQPQHF
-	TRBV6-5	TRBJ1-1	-	TGTGCCAGCAGTTACTCAAACAACCCGAACACTGAAGCTTTCTTT	CASSYSNNPNTEAFF
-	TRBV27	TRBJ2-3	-	TGTGCCAGCAGTGAAAGGACAGGCACAGATACGCAGTATTTT	CASSERTGTDTQYF